This TCR beta chain appears in the sequencing data of a study of cytomegalovirus exposure and HLA in healthy donors. The study's findings and limits: Later examination showed HLA-associated TCR beta chains had greater clonal expansion than equally common others. Most of the TCR beta V segments (in an earlier analysis) were productive either about 87% or about 30% of the time. On later analysis, the bulk of CMV-associated TCR beta chains appeared to be HLA-restricted.

This PCR relied on a set of 60 Vbeta primers and 13 Jbeta primers. Sequencing used immunoSEQ multiplex PCR; TCRdb keeps in-frame clones, though not all of them. The sample has 95,000 to 150,000 clones; approximately 67% are singletons. This clone was recorded only once. Its target is not known. V shed 0 bases and J 9 bases; nucleotides not matched to a gene: 12. The germline gives CDR1 LGHNA, CDR2 YSLEER. This CDR3 has 16 residues. The chain is built from TRBV4-3 and TRBJ2-5; 8 nucleotides agree with TRBD2. Sequencing was performed on PBMCs. The clonotype was recovered from a man between 18 and 29 years old in good health and CMV-seronegative. The CDR3 protein is CASSQDFAGGLSAQYF. The CDR3 DNA sequence: TGCGCCAGCAGCCAAGATTTCGCGGGGGGTTTATCGGCCCAGTACTTC.